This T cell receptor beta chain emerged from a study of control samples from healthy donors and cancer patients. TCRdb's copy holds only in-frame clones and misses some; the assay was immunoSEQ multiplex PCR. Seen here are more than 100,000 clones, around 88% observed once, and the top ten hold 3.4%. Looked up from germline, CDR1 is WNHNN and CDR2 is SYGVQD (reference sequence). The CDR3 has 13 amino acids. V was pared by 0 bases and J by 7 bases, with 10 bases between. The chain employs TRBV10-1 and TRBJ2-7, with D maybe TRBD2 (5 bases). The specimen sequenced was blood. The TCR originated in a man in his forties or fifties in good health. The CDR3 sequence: CASSESRGKEQYF. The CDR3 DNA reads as TGCGCCAGCAGTGAGTCGAGAGGGAAAGAGCAGTACTTC.